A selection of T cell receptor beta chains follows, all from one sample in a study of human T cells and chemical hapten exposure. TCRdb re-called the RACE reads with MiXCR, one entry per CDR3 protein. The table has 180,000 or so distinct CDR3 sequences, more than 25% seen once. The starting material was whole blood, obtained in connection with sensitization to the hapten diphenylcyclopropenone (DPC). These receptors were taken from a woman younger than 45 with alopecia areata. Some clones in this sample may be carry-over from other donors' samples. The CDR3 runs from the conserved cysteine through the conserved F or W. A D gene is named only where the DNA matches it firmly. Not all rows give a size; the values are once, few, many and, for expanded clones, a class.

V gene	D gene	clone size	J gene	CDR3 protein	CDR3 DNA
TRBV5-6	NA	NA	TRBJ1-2	CASSSIDRLNYGYTF	TGTGCCAGCAGCTCTATAGACAGGTTGAACTATGGCTACACCTTC
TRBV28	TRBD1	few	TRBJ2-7	CASSSPGQGAYEQYF	TGTGCCAGCAGTTCCCCGGGACAGGGGGCATACGAGCAGTACTTC
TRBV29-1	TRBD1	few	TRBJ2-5	CSVLDRGREETQYF	TGCAGCGTTCTCGACAGGGGGCGCGAGGAGACCCAGTACTTC
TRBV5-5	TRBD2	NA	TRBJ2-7	CASSFFVLAGNYEQYF	TGTGCCAGCAGCTTCTTCGTTTTAGCGGGGAACTACGAGCAGTACTTC
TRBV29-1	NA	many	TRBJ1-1	CSVGVNENTEAFF	TGCAGCGTTGGTGTCAACGAGAACACTGAAGCTTTCTTT
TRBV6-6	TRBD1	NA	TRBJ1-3	CVRWTGVPGNTIYF	TGTGTGCGCTGGACAGGGGTCCCTGGAAACACCATATATTTT
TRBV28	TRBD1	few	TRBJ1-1	CASSFRAGGIYTEAFF	TGTGCCAGCAGTTTTAGGGCAGGGGGGATTTATACTGAAGCTTTCTTT
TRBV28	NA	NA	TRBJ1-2	CASSFRNLYGYTF	TGTGCCAGCAGTTTTCGCAATCTCTATGGCTACACCTTC
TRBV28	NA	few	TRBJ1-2	CASSLSPQNYGYTF	TGTGCCAGCAGTTTAAGTCCGCAGAACTATGGCTACACCTTC
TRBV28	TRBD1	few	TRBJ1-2	CASSSFDRGGYTF	TGTGCCAGCAGTTCCTTCGACAGGGGAGGCTACACCTTC
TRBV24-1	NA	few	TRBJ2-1	CATSGTTSNNEQFF	TGTGCCACCAGCGGTACTACGTCCAACAATGAGCAGTTCTTC
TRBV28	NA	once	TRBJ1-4	CASRSGTLHEKLFF	TGTGCCAGCAGAAGCGGGACCTTGCATGAAAAACTGTTTTTT
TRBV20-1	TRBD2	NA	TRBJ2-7	CSARDRTSGYEQYF	TGCAGTGCTAGAGACCGGACTAGCGGCTACGAGCAGTACTTC
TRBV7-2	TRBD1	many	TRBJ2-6	CASSRQGLLGANVLTF	TGTGCCAGCAGCCGACAGGGGCTCTTGGGGGCCAACGTCCTGACTTTC
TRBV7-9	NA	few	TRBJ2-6	CASSLALAAASGANVLTF	TGTGCCAGCAGCTTAGCGCTGGCGGCGGCCTCTGGGGCCAACGTCCTGACTTTC
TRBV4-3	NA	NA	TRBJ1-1	CASSQGLMNTEAFF	TGCGCCAGCAGCCAGGGACTCATGAACACTGAAGCTTTCTTT
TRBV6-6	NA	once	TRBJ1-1	CASSTGNTEAFF	TGTGCCAGCAGTACGGGGAACACTGAAGCTTTCTTT
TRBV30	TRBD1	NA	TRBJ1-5	CAWSVYRGSNQPQHF	TGTGCCTGGAGTGTGTACAGGGGGAGCAATCAGCCCCAGCATTTT
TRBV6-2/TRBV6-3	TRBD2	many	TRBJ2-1	CASSSSGTSGNYEQFF	TGTGCCAGCAGTTCGTCCGGGACTAGCGGGAACTATGAGCAGTTCTTC
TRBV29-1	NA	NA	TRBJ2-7	CSVRLTYEQYF	TGCAGCGTTCGTCTGACCTACGAGCAGTACTTC
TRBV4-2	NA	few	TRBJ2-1	CASSPTVVRDLEGEQFF	TGTGCCAGCAGCCCCACAGTGGTCCGGGACTTGGAGGGTGAGCAGTTCTTC
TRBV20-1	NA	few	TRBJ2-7	CSASEAGQEAYEQYF	TGCAGTGCTAGTGAAGCGGGACAGGAGGCCTACGAGCAGTACTTC
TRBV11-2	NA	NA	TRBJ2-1	CASTKGESEQFF	TGTGCCAGCACCAAGGGGGAGAGTGAGCAGTTCTTC
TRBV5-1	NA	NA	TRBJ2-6	CASSLGSGANVLTF	TGTGCCAGCAGTTTAGGGTCCGGGGCCAACGTCCTGACTTTC
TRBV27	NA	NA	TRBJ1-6	CASSLYAWDKNSPLHF	TGTGCCAGCAGTTTATATGCGTGGGACAAAAATTCACCCCTCCACTTT
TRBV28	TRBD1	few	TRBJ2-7	CASSFDRGSYEQYF	TGTGCCAGCAGTTTTGACAGGGGATCCTACGAGCAGTACTTC
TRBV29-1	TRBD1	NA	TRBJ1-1	CSGDREISTEAFF	TGCAGCGGGGACAGGGAAATATCCACTGAAGCTTTCTTT
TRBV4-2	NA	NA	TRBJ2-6	CASSQEHRQAGANVLTF	TGTGCCAGCAGCCAAGAACACCGACAGGCTGGGGCCAACGTCCTGACTTTC
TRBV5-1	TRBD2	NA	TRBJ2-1	CASSQGLAGVLPYNEQFF	TGCGCCAGCAGCCAAGGACTAGCGGGAGTCCTGCCCTACAATGAGCAGTTCTTC
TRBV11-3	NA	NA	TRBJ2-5	CASSSLPGQETQYF	TGTGCCAGCAGCTCTCTCCCAGGACAAGAGACCCAGTACTTC
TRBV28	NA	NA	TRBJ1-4	CASRATNEKLFF	TGTGCCAGCAGAGCAACTAATGAAAAACTGTTTTTT
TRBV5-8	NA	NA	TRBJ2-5	CASSLYTGRGETQYF	TGTGCCAGCAGCTTGTACACAGGGAGGGGAGAGACCCAGTACTTC
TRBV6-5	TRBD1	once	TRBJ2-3	CASRPRQGQKQYF	TGTGCCAGCAGACCCCGACAGGGTCAGAAGCAGTATTTT
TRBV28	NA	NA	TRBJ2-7	CASSPGVYEQYF	TGTGCCAGCAGCCCCGGGGTCTACGAGCAGTACTTC
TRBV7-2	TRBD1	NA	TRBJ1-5	CASSLASQGAPQPQHF	TGTGCCAGCAGCTTAGCGAGTCAGGGGGCGCCTCAGCCCCAGCATTTT
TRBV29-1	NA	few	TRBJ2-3	CSAAGTGAKADTQYF	TGCAGCGCGGCAGGGACGGGGGCCAAAGCAGATACGCAGTATTTT
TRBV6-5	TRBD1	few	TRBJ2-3	CASRDRHWADTQYF	TGTGCCAGCAGGGACAGGCACTGGGCAGATACGCAGTATTTT
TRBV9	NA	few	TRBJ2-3	CASSGRGRLSTDTQYF	TGTGCCAGCAGCGGGAGAGGGAGGCTCAGCACAGATACGCAGTATTTT
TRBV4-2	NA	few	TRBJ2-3	CASSQGGEDTQYF	TGTGCCAGCAGCCAAGGAGGGGAAGATACGCAGTATTTT
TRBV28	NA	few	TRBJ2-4	CASSTGTPSIQYF	TGTGCCAGCAGTACCGGGACCCCAAGCATTCAGTACTTC
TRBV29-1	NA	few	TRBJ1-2	CSARWQVNYGYTF	TGCAGCGCCCGGTGGCAGGTGAACTATGGCTACACCTTC
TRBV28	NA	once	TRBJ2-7	CASSPFRTPTYEQYF	TGTGCCAGCAGTCCTTTCCGGACACCCACCTACGAGCAGTACTTC
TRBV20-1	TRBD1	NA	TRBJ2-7	CSARGQGAYEQYF	TGCAGTGCTAGAGGACAGGGGGCCTACGAGCAGTACTTC
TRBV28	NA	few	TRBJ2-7	CASSLPGASYEQYF	TGTGCCAGCAGTTTACCGGGCGCCTCCTACGAGCAGTACTTC
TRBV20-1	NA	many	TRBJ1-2	CSAIPGDRYGYTF	TGCAGTGCTATCCCGGGCGACCGCTATGGCTACACCTTC
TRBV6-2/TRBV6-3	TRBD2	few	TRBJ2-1	CATPSGSSYNEQFF	TGTGCCACCCCTAGCGGGAGCTCCTACAATGAGCAGTTCTTC
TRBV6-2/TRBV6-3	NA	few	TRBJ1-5	CASSSHGGNQPQHF	TGTGCCAGCAGTTCCCACGGTGGTAATCAGCCCCAGCATTTT
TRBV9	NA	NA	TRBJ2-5	CASSVDREQETQYF	TGTGCCAGCAGCGTAGACAGGGAACAAGAGACCCAGTACTTC
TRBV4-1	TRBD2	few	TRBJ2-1	CASSQVGGRPYNEQFF	TGCGCCAGCAGCCAAGTCGGCGGGAGACCCTACAATGAGCAGTTCTTC
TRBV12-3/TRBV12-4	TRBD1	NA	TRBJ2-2	CASSPPTGRSGELFF	TGTGCCAGCAGCCCACCGACAGGGAGATCCGGGGAGCTGTTTTTT
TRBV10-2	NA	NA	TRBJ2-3	CASSVSAGRADTQYF	TGCGCCAGCAGTGTTTCGGCGGGACGGGCAGATACGCAGTATTTT